This TCR beta chain was sequenced in a study of Ad26.COV2.S vaccination and SARS-CoV-2 variants. Across the study: Enrollment placed the donor in the COV1001 Ad26.COV2.S trial arm. Each vaccinee took Ad26.COV2.S intramuscularly, once or twice 56 days apart.

Treatment: 19 received Ad26.COV2.S at low or high dose, single or two shots; roughly five received placebo; per-sample allocation not given. After the first vaccine or placebo injection, samples were drawn on day 63. Germline V gene lookup returns CDR1 MDHEN and CDR2 SYDVKM. This CDR3 spans 18 amino acids. Trimming removed 0 bases from V and 3 bases from J; junction bases left unmatched: 9. This table comes from immunoSEQ multiplex PCR, and its TCRdb copy is limited to in-frame clones, with some not included. This sample has about 400,000 clones, with approximately 89% found just once. This receptor was identified in a person aged 18-65 years who received the Ad26.COV2.S COVID-19 vaccine or a placebo. This specimen consisted of peripheral blood, obtained in a trial of Ad26.COV2.S vaccine versus placebo. This chain links TRBV28 with TRBJ2-7; 12 nucleotides agree with TRBD2. The CDR3 sequence: CASSLWDRRTSGNYEQYF. CDR3 sequence (DNA): TGTGCCAGCAGTTTATGGGACAGAAGGACTAGCGGGAACTACGAGCAGTACTTC.